This T cell receptor (beta chain) emerged from a study of cytomegalovirus exposure and HLA in healthy donors. Overall study context: Of approximately 400 genotyped donors, about 80% clustered with self-reported Caucasian donors. Findings and limits, study-wide: In an earlier analysis, most TCR beta V segments were productive about 90% or about 30% of the time. Most of the CMV-associated TCR beta chains (in a later analysis) appeared to be HLA-restricted.

Researchers ran the PCR with 60 Vbeta and 13 Jbeta primers. Some clones are missing from TCRdb's copy, which holds only in-frame ones; the method was immunoSEQ multiplex PCR. Counted here are nearly 65,000 clones, around 73% occurring once; the ten biggest clones make up 5.4%. About this clone itself: Its antigen remains unknown.

Germline V gene data show CDR1 as LNHDA and CDR2 as SQIVND (reference sequence). This CDR3 is 12 amino acids long. Trimming cost V 3 bases and J 10 bases; bases outside gene matches: 2. Sequenced: PBMCs. The clonotype comes from a man over 45 in good health and CMV-seronegative. V and J are TRBV19 and TRBJ1-4; 7 positions agree with TRBD1. CDR3 loop: CASSMTGRKLFF. CDR3 in DNA: TGTGCCAGTAGTATGACAGGGCGAAAACTGTTTTTT.